The source of this T cell receptor (beta chain) is a study of neurological immune-mediated disorders. This clonotype was counted many times. One entry per CDR3 protein results from TCRdb running MiXCR on the 5' RACE reads. The repertoire holds tens of thousands of distinct CDR3 sequences, with nearly 3.5% as singletons. Trimming took 0 bases from V and 2 from J, leaving 11 bases between them. CDR1 and CDR2 from the germline V gene are MNHEY and SVGAGI. There are 17 residues in the CDR3. V gene TRBV6-5 combines with J gene TRBJ1-6, with D unresolved. Sequencing was done on a sample of PBMCs. The TCR comes from a middle-aged man with multiple sclerosis. Written as DNA, the CDR3 is TGTGCCAGCAGTTACTCGACGGCCAAAACCTATAATTCACCCCTCCACTTT. It encodes CASSYSTAKTYNSPLHF.